This T cell receptor (beta chain) was recorded in a study of blood T cell repertoires in COVID-19 (TCRdb year 2020). Study-wide context: Samples covering the acute and convalescent phases of COVID-19 were provided by collaborators in the United States, Italy and Spain. The material from the prospective study consisted of cDNA or gDNA derived from T cells, B-cell-depleted T cells, or PBMCs. The dataset comprised deeply sampled blood TCRbeta repertoires from subjects exposed to, actively infected with, or recovered from COVID-19. The repertoires were made available in a free public database intended to serve as a resource for research on the immune response to SARS-CoV-2. Samples came from the ongoing ImmuneRACE study (first 160 participants) plus 1,254 subjects from 6 global collaborators. The sample metadata nearly always contained a de-identified subject ID, COVID-19 status, age in years and sex. Where available, HLA class I and class II types were obtained from metadata supplied by the sample provider rather than from assay-based typing. The study at large found these results: How much clinical and demographic metadata was included differed by source and by participant, and the metadata was provided uncurated.

At the junction V is shortened by 6 bases and J by 0 bases; bases outside the gene matches: 10. The CDR3 holds 17 amino acids from the cysteine to the phenylalanine. CDR3 DNA only is kept here, 51 bases in frame from base 1. As encoded in the germline V gene (reference sequence), CDR1 is MNHEY while CDR2 is SMNVEV. The collaborating institutions used their own protocols to collect whole blood in K2EDTA tubes. For TCRbeta analysis, collaborators shipped samples in one of three forms: frozen whole blood, isolated PBMCs, or DNA extracted from either of those sample types. Worth noting for this clone: It lacks a known antigen. Base qualities are not provided; no much larger clone lies one nucleotide away.

TCRbeta CDR3 regions were amplified from genomic DNA by means of the immunoSEQ Assay, a bias-controlled multiplex PCR. Per the authors' processing: The number of nucleated cells in each sample was estimated by amplification of reference gene primers within the assay. To quantify the absolute abundance of each unique TCRbeta CDR3 rearrangement, sequence reads were collapsed and filtered. For each sample, productive Simpson clonality was calculated as the square root of Simpson's diversity index over productive rearrangements. The table comes from immuneACCESS by way of TCRdb, which keeps in-frame sequences with V and J called. Part of the clones is missing from these tables; in studies checked, under half for an unresolved V gene and the rest for unknown reasons. The V and J calls and clone size were taken over from that table, and D and trimming were inferred from the DNA. This sample comprises about 83,000 clones, roughly nine tenths of them detected only once. The ten largest clonotypes hold 5% to 5.5% of the sample.

The material sequenced was peripheral blood. The chain couples TRBV27 to TRBJ2-2, with TRBD1 identical over 7 junction bases. The sequence came from a man aged 60 to 75 with acute or convalescent COVID-19. The nucleotides read TGTGCCAGCAGAAGAGGTCCGGACAGGACGAACACCGGGGAGCTGTTTTTT. Its translation reads: CASRRGPDRTNTGELFF.